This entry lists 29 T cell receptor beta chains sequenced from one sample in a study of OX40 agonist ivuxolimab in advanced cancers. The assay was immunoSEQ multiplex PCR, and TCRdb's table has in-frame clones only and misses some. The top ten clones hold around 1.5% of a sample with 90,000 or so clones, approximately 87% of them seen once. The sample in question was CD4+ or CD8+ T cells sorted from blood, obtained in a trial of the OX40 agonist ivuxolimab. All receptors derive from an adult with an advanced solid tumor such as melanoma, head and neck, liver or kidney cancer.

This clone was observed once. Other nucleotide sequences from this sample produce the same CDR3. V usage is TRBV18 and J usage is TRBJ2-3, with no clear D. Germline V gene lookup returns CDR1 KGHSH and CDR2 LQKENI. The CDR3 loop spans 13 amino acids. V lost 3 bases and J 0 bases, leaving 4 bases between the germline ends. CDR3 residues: CASSPPSTDTQYF. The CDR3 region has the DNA TGTGCCAGCTCACCCCCCAGCACAGATACGCAGTATTTT.

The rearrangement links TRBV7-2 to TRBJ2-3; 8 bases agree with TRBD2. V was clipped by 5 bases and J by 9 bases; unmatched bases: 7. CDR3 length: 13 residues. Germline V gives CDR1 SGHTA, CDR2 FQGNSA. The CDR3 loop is CASSPDSGNTQYF. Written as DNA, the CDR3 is TGTGCCAGCAGCCCCGATAGCGGGAACACGCAGTATTTT.

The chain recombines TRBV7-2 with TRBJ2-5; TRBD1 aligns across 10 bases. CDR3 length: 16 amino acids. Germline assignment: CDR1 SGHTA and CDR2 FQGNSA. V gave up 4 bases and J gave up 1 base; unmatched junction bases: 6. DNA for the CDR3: TGTGCCAGCAGCTCGCCCGGGACAGGGGCCCAAGAGACCCAGTACTTC. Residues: CASSSPGTGAQETQYF.

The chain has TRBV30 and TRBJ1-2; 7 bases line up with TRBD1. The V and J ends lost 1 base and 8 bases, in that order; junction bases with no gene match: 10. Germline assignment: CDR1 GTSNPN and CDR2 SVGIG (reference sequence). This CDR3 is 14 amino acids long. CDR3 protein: CAWSGPTGRIGYTF. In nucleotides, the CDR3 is TGTGCCTGGAGTGGACCGACAGGGAGAATAGGCTACACCTTC.

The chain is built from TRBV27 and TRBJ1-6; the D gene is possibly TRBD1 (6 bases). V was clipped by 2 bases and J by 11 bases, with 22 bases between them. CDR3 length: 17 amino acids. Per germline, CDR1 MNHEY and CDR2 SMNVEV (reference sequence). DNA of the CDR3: TGTGCCAGCAGTTTAACCAGGGGCGTTGGCCGAGGGACACCCCTCCACTTT. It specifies CASSLTRGVGRGTPLHF.

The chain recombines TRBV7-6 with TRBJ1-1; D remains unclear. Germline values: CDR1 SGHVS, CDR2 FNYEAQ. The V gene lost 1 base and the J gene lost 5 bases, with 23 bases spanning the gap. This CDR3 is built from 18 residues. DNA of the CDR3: TGTGCCAGCAGCTTAGACCGTCCAACAGCCGTTCTGTTAACTGAAGCTTTCTTT. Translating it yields CASSLDRPTAVLLTEAFF.

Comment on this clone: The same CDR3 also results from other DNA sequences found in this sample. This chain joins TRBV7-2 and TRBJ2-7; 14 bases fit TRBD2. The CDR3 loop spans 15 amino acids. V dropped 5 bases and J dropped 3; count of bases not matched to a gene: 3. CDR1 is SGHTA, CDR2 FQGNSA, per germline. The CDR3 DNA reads TGTGCCAGCAGCCTAGGGACTAGCGGGAGCTACGAGCAGTACTTC. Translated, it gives CASSLGTSGSYEQYF.

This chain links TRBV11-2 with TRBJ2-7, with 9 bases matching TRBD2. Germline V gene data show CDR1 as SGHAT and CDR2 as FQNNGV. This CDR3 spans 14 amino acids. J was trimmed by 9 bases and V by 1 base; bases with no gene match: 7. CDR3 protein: CASSLGSGGQAQYF. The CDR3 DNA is TGTGCCAGCAGCTTAGGTAGCGGGGGCCAGGCGCAGTACTTC.

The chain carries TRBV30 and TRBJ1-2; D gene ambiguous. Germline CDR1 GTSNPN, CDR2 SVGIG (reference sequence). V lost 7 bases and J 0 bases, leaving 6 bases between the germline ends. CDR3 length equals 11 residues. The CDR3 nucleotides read TGTGCCTCCCAGACTAACTATGGCTACACCTTC. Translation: CASQTNYGYTF.

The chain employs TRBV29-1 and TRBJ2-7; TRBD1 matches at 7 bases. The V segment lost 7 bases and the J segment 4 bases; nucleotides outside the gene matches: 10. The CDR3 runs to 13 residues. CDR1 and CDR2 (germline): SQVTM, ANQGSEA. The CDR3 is CSATDREKYEQYF. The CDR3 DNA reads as TGCAGCGCAACCGACAGGGAGAAATACGAGCAGTACTTC.

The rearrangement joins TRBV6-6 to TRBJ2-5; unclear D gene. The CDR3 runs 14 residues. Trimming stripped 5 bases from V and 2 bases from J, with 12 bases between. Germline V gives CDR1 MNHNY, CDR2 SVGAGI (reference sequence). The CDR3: CASSQFGRQETQYF. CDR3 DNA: TGTGCCAGCAGTCAGTTCGGCAGACAAGAGACCCAGTACTTC.

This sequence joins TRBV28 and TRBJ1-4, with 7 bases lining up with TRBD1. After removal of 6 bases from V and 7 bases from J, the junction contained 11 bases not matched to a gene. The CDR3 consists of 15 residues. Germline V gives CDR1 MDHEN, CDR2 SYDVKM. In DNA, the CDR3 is TGTGCCAGCAGCCCTAACAGGGGACACGGTGAAAAACTGTTTTTT. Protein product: CASSPNRGHGEKLFF.

Written as DNA, the CDR3 is TGTGCCAGCAGTTTAACAGGGTCTAAAAACATTCAGTACTTC. As protein: CASSLTGSKNIQYF. This chain uses TRBV28 with TRBJ2-4, with D possibly matching TRBD1 (6 bases). The CDR3 spans 14 residues. Trimming cost V 2 bases and J 4 bases, with 9 bases left between them. CDR1 and CDR2 (germline): MDHEN, SYDVKM.

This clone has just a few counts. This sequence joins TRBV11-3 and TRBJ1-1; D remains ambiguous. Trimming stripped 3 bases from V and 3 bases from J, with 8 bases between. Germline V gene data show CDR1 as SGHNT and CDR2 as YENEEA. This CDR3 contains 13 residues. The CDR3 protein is CASSLWEDTEAFF. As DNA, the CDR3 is TGTGCCAGCAGCTTGTGGGAAGACACTGAAGCTTTCTTT.

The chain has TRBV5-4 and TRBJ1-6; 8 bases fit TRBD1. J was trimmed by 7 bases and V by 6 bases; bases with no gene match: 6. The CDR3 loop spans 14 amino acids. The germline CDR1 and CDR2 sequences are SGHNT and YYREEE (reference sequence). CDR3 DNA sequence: TGTGCCAGCACCATGGACAGGGTCAATTCACCCCTCCACTTT. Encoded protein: CASTMDRVNSPLHF.

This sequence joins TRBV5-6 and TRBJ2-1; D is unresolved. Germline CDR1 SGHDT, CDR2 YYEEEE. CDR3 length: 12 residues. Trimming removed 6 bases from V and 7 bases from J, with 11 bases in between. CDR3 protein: CASTLLSNEQFF. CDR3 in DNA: TGTGCCAGCACCCTACTTAGTAATGAGCAGTTCTTC. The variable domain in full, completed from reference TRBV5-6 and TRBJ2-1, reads DAGVTQSPTHLIKTRGQQVTLRCSPKSGHDTVSWYQQALGQGPQFIFQYYEEEERQRGNFPDRFSGHQFPNYSSELNVNALLLGDSALYLCASTLLSNEQFFGPGTRLTVL.

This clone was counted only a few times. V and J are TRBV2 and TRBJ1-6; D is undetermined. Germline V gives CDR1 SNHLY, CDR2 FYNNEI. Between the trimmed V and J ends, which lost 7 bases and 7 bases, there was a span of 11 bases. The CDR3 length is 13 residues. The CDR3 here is CASINGVNSPLHF. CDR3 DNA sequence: TGTGCCAGCATAAACGGGGTCAATTCACCCCTCCACTTT.

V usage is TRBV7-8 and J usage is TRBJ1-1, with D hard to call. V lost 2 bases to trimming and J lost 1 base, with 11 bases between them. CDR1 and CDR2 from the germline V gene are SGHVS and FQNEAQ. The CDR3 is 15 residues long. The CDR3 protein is CASSLTGSWNTEAFF. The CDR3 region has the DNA TGTGCCAGCAGCTTAACTGGCAGCTGGAACACTGAAGCTTTCTTT. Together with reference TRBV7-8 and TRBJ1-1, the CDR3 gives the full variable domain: GAGVSQSPRYKVAKRGQDVALRCDPISGHVSLFWYQQALGQGPEFLTYFQNEAQLDKSGLPSDRFFAERPEGSVSTLKIQRTQQEDSAVYLCASSLTGSWNTEAFFGQGTRLTVV.

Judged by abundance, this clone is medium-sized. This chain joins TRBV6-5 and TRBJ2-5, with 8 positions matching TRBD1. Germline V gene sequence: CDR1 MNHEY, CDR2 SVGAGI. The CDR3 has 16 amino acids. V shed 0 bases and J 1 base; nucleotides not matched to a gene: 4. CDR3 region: CASSYSRGQVQETQYF. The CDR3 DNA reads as TGTGCCAGCAGTTACTCCCGGGGACAGGTCCAAGAGACCCAGTACTTC.

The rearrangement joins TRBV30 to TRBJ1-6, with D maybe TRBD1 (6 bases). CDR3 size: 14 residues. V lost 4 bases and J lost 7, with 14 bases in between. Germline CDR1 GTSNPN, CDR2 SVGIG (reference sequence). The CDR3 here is CAWMEQGVNSPLHF. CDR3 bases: TGTGCCTGGATGGAACAGGGAGTAAATTCACCCCTCCACTTT. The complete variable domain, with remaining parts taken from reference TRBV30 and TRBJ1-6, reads SQTIHQWPATLVQPVGSPLSLECTVEGTSNPNLYWYRQAAGRGLQLLFYSVGIGQISSEVPQNLSASRPQDRQFILSSKKLLLSDSGFYLCAWMEQGVNSPLHFGNGTRLTVT.

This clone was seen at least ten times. The CDR3 bases are TGTGCCATCAGTGATCGGCTAGCGGGCTTCTCCTCCTACGAGCAGTACTTC. Residues: CAISDRLAGFSSYEQYF. V and J are TRBV10-3 and TRBJ2-7, with 8 bases aligning to TRBD2. J lost 0 bases, V lost 3 bases, and 10 bases had no gene match. The CDR3 covers 17 residues. Germline V CDR1 and CDR2: ENHRY, SYGVKD.

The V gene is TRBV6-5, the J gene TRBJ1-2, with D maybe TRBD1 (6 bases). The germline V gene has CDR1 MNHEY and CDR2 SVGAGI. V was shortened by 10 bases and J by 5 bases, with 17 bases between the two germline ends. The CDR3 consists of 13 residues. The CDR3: CATQRGRGYGYTF. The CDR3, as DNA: TGTGCCACCCAGCGGGGGCGCGGTTATGGCTACACCTTC.

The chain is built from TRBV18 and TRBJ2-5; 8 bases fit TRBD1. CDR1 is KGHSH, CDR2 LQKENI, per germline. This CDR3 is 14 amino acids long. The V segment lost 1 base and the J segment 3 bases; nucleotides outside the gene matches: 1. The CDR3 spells CASSPQQGEETQYF. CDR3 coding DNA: TGTGCCAGCTCACCACAACAGGGGGAAGAGACCCAGTACTTC. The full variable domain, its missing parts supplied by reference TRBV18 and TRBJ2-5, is NAGVMQNPRHLVRRRGQEARLRCSPMKGHSHVYWYRQLPEEGLKFMVYLQKENIIDESGMPKERFSAEFPKEGPSILRIQQVVRGDSAAYFCASSPQQGEETQYFGPGTRLLVL.

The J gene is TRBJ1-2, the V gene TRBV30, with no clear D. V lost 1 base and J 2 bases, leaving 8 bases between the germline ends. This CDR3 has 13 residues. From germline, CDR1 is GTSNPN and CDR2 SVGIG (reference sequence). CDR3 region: CAWSGQPNYGYTF. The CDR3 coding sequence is TGTGCCTGGAGTGGTCAGCCCAACTATGGCTACACCTTC. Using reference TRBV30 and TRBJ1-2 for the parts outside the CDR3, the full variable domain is SQTIHQWPATLVQPVGSPLSLECTVEGTSNPNLYWYRQAAGRGLQLLFYSVGIGQISSEVPQNLSASRPQDRQFILSSKKLLLSDSGFYLCAWSGQPNYGYTFGSGTRLTVV.

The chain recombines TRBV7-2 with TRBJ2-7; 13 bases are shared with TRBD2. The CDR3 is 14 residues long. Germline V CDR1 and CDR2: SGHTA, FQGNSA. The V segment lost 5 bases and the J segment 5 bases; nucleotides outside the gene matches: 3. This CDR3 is CASSRTSGRDEQYF. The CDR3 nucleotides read TGTGCCAGCAGCCGAACTAGCGGGAGGGACGAGCAGTACTTC.

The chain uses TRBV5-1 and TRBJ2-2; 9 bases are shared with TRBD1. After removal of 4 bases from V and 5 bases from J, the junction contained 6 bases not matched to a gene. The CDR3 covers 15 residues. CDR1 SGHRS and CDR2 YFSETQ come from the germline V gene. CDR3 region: CASSPGTGQTGELFF. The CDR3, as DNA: TGCGCCAGCAGCCCAGGGACAGGGCAAACCGGGGAGCTGTTTTTT. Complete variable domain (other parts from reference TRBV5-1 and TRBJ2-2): KAGVTQTPRYLIKTRGQQVTLSCSPISGHRSVSWYQQTPGQGLQFLFEYFSETQRNKGNFPGRFSGRQFSNSRSEMNVSTLELGDSALYLCASSPGTGQTGELFFGEGSRLTVL.

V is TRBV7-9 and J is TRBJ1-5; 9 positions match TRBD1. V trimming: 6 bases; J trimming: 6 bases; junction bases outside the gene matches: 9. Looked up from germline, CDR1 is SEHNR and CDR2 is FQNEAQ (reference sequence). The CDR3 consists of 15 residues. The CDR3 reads CASSSAGQGGQPQHF. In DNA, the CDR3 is TGTGCCAGCAGTTCCGCGGGACAGGGAGGTCAGCCCCAGCATTTT. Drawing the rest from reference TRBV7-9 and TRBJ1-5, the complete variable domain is DTGVSQNPRHKITKRGQNVTFRCDPISEHNRLYWYRQTLGQGPEFLTYFQNEAQLEKSRLLSDRFSAERPKGSFSTLEIQRTEQGDSAMYLCASSSAGQGGQPQHFGDGTRLSIL.

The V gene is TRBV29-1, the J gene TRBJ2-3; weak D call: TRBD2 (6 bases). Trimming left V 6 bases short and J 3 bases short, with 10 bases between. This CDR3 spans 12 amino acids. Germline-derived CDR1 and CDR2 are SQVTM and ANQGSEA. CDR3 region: CSVGAGTDTQYF. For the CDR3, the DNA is TGCAGCGTGGGCGCGGGGACAGATACGCAGTATTTT.

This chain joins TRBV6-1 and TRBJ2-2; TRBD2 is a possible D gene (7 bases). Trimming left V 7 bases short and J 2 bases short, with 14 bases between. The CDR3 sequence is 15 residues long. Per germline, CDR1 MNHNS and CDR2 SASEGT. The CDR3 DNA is TGTGCCAGCATCGAGGGGGGGAGCAACACCGGGGAGCTGTTTTTT. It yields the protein CASIEGGSNTGELFF.